This TCR beta chain originates from a study of neurological immune-mediated disorders. The study's findings and limits: The greatest TCR clonal expansion appeared in HTLV-1-associated myelopathy and the smallest, falling below healthy controls, in multiple sclerosis.

A few counts support this clonotype. Antigen specificity is unknown. CDR1 and CDR2 (germline): SNHLY, FYNNEI. The CDR3 has 16 residues. V lost 6 bases and J lost 0; bases outside the gene matches: 7. The study built unsorted libraries from 2 million PBMCs kept at -80 C. TCRdb ran MiXCR on the 5' RACE reads and lists one entry per CDR3 protein. Found here are tens of thousands of distinct CDR3 sequences, around a tenth of them singletons; the top ten hold about 1.7%. This clonotype was obtained from a man between 45 and 60 years old in good health. J is TRBJ1-4 and V is TRBV2; 7 positions agree with TRBD1. What was sequenced was PBMCs. This chain's CDR3 is CASSSGTATTNEKLFF. The CDR3, as DNA: TGTGCCAGCAGCTCCGGGACAGCCACAACTAATGAAAAACTGTTTTTT.